This T cell receptor (beta chain) emerged from a study of blood T cell repertoires in COVID-19. Study-level information: There were acute and convalescent COVID-19 samples, and they came from the United States, Italy and Spain. From T cells, B-cell-depleted T cells, or PBMCs came the material, which was cDNA or gDNA.

CDR3 length equals 15 residues. Germline assignment: CDR1 SGHRS and CDR2 YFSETQ. V dropped 3 bases and J dropped 1 base, with 13 bases sitting between them. Study processing details: Reference gene primer amplification yielded estimated nucleated cell counts. Repertoires were generated with immunoSEQ multiplex PCR, while TCRdb's copy carries only in-frame clones and drops some. V and J calls and clone size come straight from that table; D and trimming were deduced from the DNA. There are 130,000 to 150,000 clones in the sample; 75% to 85% occur only once, and approximately 12% lies in the top ten. The sequenced sample consisted of peripheral blood. This rearrangement joins TRBV5-1 to TRBJ1-1; D remains unclear. The source of this sequence is a man in his 60s with active or convalescent COVID-19. CDR3 bases: TGCGCCAGCAGCTCCGCGCCGCTCGGGAACACTGAAGCTTTCTTT. The encoded protein is CASSSAPLGNTEAFF.